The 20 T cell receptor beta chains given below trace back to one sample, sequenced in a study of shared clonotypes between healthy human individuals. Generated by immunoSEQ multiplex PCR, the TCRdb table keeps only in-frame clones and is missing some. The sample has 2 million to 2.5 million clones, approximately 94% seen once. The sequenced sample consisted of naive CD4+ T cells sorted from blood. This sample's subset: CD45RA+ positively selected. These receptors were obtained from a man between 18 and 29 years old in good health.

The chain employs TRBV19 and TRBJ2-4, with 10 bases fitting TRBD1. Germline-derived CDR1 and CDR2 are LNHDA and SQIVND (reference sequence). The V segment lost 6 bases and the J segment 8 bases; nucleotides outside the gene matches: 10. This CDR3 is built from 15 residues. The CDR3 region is CASRKDRGRGDIQYF. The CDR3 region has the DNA TGTGCCAGTAGGAAAGACAGGGGGCGAGGGGACATTCAGTACTTC.

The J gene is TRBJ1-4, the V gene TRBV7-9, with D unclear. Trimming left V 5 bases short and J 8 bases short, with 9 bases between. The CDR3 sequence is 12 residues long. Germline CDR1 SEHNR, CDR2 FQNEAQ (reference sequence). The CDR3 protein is CASSDLWEKLFF. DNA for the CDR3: TGTGCCAGCAGCGACCTTTGGGAAAAACTGTTTTTT.

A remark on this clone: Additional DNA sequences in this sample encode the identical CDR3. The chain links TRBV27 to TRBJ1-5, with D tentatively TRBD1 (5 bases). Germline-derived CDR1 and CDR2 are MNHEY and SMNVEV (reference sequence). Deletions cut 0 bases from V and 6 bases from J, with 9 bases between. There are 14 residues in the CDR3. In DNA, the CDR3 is TGTGCCAGCAGTTTATCACCCGGGGGTCAGCCCCAGCATTTT. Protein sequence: CASSLSPGGQPQHF.

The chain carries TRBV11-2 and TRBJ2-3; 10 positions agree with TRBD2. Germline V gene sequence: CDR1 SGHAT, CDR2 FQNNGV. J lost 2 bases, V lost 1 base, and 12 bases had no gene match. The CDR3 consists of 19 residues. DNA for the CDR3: TGTGCCAGCAGCTTAGTGGCAAGCGGGAGGGCCGGCACCACAGATACGCAGTATTTT. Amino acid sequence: CASSLVASGRAGTTDTQYF.

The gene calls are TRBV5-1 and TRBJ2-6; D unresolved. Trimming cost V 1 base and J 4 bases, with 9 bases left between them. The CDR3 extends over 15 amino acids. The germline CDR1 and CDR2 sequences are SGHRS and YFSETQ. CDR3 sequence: CASSLQGQGANVLTF. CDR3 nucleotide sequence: TGCGCCAGCAGCTTGCAAGGTCAGGGGGCCAACGTCCTGACTTTC.

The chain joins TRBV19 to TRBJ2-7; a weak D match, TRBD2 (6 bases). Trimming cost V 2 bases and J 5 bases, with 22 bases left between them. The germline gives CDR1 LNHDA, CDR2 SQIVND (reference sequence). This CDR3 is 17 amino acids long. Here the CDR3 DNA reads TGTGCCAGTAGTATACCTGGGGGGTTGAGCGGAGGCAACGAGCAGTACTTC. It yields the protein CASSIPGGLSGGNEQYF. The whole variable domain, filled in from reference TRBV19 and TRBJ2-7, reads DGGITQSPKYLFRKEGQNVTLSCEQNLNHDAMYWYRQDPGQGLRLIYYSQIVNDFQKGDIAEGYSVSREKKESFPLTVTSAQKNPTAFYLCASSIPGGLSGGNEQYFGPGTRLTVT.

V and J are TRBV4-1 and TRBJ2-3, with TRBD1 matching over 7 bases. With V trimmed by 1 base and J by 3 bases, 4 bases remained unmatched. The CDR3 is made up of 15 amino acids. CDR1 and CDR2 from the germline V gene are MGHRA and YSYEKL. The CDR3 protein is CASSQGGGQTDTQYF. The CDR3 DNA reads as TGCGCCAGCAGCCAAGGAGGGGGCCAGACAGATACGCAGTATTTT.

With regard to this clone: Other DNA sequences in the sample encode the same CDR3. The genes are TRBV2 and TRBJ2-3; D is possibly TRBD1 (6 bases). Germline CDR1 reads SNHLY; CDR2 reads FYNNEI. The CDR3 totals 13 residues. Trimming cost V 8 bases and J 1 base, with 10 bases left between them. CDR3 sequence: CASSGQRTDTQYF. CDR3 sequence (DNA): TGTGCCAGCTCAGGACAGCGCACAGATACGCAGTATTTT. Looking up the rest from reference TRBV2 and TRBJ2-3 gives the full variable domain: EPEVTQTPSHQVTQMGQEVILRCVPISNHLYFYWYRQILGQKVEFLVSFYNNEISEKSEIFDDQFSVERPDGSNFTLKIRSTKLEDSAMYFCASSGQRTDTQYFGPGTRLTVL.

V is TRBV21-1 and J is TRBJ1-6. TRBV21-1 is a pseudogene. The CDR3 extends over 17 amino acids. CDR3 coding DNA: TGTGCCAGCAGCAAACGGCTGGCCATCCAAGGTGTTTCACCCCTCCACTTT. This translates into CASSKRLAIQGVSPLHF.

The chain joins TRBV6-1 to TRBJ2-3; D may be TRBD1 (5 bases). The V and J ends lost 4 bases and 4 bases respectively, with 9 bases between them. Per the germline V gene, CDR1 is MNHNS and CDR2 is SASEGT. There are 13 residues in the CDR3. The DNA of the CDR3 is TGTGCCAGCAGTGCCAGGGCCGCAGATACGCAGTATTTT. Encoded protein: CASSARAADTQYF.

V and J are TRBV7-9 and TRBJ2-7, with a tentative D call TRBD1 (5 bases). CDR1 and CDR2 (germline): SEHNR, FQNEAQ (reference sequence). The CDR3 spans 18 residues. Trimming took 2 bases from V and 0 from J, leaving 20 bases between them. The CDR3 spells CASSLLGVSGQSSYEQYF. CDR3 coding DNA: TGTGCCAGCAGCTTATTAGGGGTTTCAGGGCAGAGCTCCTACGAGCAGTACTTC. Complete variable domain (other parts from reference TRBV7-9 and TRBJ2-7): DTGVSQNPRHKITKRGQNVTFRCDPISEHNRLYWYRQTLGQGPEFLTYFQNEAQLEKSRLLSDRFSAERPKGSFSTLEIQRTEQGDSAMYLCASSLLGVSGQSSYEQYFGPGTRLTVT.

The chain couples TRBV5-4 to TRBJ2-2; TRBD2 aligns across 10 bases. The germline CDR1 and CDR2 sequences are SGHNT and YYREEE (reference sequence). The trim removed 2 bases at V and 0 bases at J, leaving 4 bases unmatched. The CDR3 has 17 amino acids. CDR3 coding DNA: TGTGCCAGCAGCTTACCCAGCGGGAGGGCGAACACCGGGGAGCTGTTTTTT. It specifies CASSLPSGRANTGELFF.

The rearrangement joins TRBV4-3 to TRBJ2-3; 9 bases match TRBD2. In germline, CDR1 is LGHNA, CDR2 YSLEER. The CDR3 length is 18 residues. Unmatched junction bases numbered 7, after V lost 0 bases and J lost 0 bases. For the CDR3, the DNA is TGCGCCAGCAGCCAAGAGTTTACTAGCGGGCTTAGCACAGATACGCAGTATTTT. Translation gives CASSQEFTSGLSTDTQYF.

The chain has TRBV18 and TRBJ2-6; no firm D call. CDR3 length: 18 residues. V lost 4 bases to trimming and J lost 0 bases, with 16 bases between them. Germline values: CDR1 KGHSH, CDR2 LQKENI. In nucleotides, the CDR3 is TGTGCCAGCTCACGTTTACCATCCCAGAGCTCTGGGGCCAACGTCCTGACTTTC. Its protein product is CASSRLPSQSSGANVLTF.

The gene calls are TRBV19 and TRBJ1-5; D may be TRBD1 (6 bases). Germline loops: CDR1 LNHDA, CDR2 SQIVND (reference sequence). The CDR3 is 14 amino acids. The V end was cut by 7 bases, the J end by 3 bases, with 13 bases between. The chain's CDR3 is CASTADRTNQPQHF. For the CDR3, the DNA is TGTGCCAGTACCGCGGACAGAACCAATCAGCCCCAGCATTTT.

CDR3 amino acids: CASSAPGTGRNEQFF. The CDR3 bases are TGTGCCAGCAGTGCCCCCGGGACAGGGCGGAATGAGCAGTTCTTC. The genes are TRBV28 and TRBJ2-1; 9 bases are a match to TRBD1. The CDR3 extends over 15 amino acids. After removal of 5 bases from V and 7 bases from J, the junction contained 9 bases not matched to a gene. The germline CDR1 and CDR2 sequences are MDHEN and SYDVKM.

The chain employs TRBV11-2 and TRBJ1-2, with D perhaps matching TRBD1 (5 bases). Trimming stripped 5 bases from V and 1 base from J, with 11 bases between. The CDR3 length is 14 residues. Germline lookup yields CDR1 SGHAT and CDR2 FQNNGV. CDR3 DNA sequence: TGTGCCAGCAGCCACCTGGGGGGTAACTATGGCTACACCTTC. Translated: CASSHLGGNYGYTF.

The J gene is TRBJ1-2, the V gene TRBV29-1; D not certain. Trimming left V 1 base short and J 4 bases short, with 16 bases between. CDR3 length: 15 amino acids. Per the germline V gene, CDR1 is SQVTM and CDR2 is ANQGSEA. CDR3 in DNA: TGCAGCGTTGAAGTTCCCCGGGGAATCGTCTATGGCTACACCTTC. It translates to CSVEVPRGIVYGYTF.

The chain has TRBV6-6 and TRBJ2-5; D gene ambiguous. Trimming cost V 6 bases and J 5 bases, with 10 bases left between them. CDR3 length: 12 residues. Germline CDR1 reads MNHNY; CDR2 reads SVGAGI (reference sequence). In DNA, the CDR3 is TGTGCCAGCAGCCTTTGGGGTGAGACCCAGTACTTC. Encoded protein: CASSLWGETQYF.

The CDR3: CAIAGENSYNEQFF. CDR3 bases: TGTGCCATCGCAGGGGAAAACTCCTACAATGAGCAGTTCTTC. The chain is built from TRBV10-3 and TRBJ2-1, with a tentative D call TRBD1 (6 bases). Trimming pared 8 bases from V and 0 bases from J, leaving 11 bases between. Germline-derived CDR1 and CDR2 are ENHRY and SYGVKD. The length of the CDR3 is 14 residues.